Listed below are T cell receptor beta chains from one sample, sequenced in a study of shared clonotypes between healthy human individuals. The method was immunoSEQ multiplex PCR; TCRdb's version includes in-frame clones alone and lacks a portion of them. This sample carries over a million clones, approximately 70% of them seen once, and the ten largest clones take approximately 1.5%. The material sequenced was memory CD4+ T cells sorted from blood. These receptors were collected from a young man in good health. CDR3s include the opening cysteine and the closing phenylalanine or tryptophan. A D gene is named only where the DNA matches it firmly. Only part of the rows carry a size: once, few, many, or a class if the clone is expanded.

>-|TRBV6-5|TRBD2|TRBJ2-1
TGTGCCAGCAGTTACTCGGCAAACCTAGCGGGGCATGAGCAGTTCTTC
CASSYSANLAGHEQFF
>many|TRBV5-4|-|TRBJ2-3
TGTGCCAGTCAGGAGGCGTCCGGAATTAGCACAGATACGCAGTATTTT
CASQEASGISTDTQYF
>-|TRBV4-2|TRBD1|TRBJ2-3
TGTGCCAGCAGCTTTGGACAGGGCGATACGCAGTATTTT
CASSFGQGDTQYF
>few|TRBV10-3|-|TRBJ2-7
TGTGCCATCATGGAGGCCAGTTCCTACGAGCAGTACTTC
CAIMEASSYEQYF
>-|TRBV10-3|-|TRBJ1-1
TGTGCCATCAGTGAGTCGACTCCAGGCCTCAACACTGAAGCTTTCTTT
CAISESTPGLNTEAFF
>-|TRBV28|-|TRBJ2-7
TGTGCCAGCAGTTTGAGGGGGTTAGTGGATGAGCAGTACTTC
CASSLRGLVDEQYF
>-|TRBV7-2|-|TRBJ2-5
TGTGCCAGCAGCTTGGTCGCGCGAGGGGTTGGGGAGACCCAGTACTTC
CASSLVARGVGETQYF
>-|TRBV28|TRBD2|TRBJ2-3
TGTGCCAGCAGTGGACTAGCGGGGGGGAGGTCAGATACGCAGTATTTT
CASSGLAGGRSDTQYF
>-|TRBV5-1|-|TRBJ1-3
TGCGCCAGCAGCTTGGGGGGTGGCAACTCTGGAAACACCATATATTTT
CASSLGGGNSGNTIYF
>-|TRBV5-1|TRBD1|TRBJ1-5
TGCGCCAGCAGCCCGACAGGGCTTGGTAGCAATCAGCCCCAGCATTTT
CASSPTGLGSNQPQHF
>-|TRBV7-3|TRBD2|TRBJ2-3
TGTGCCAGCAGCCGACTAGCCCAAGGGACAGATACGCAGTATTTT
CASSRLAQGTDTQYF
>-|TRBV7-3|TRBD1|TRBJ2-7
TGTGCCAGCAGCTCCGGACAGGACCAAGAGCAGTACTTC
CASSSGQDQEQYF
>few|TRBV10-1|-|TRBJ1-6
TGCGCCAGCAGTGTCTCCAGGGAGGCTAATTCACCCCTCCACTTT
CASSVSREANSPLHF
>few|TRBV6-5|-|TRBJ2-3
TGTGCCAGCAGTTCCGGGCTGGGGGGCACAGATACGCAGTATTTT
CASSSGLGGTDTQYF
>few|TRBV5-1|-|TRBJ2-5
TGCGCCAGCAGCTTGGGAGGAGGTCTCGGAGAGACCCAGTACTTC
CASSLGGGLGETQYF
>-|TRBV18|-|TRBJ1-2
TGTGCCAGCTCTCTCGGTGGGGTGATCGGAAGCTTTTATGGCTACACCTTC
CASSLGGVIGSFYGYTF
>-|TRBV10-3|-|TRBJ1-1
TGTGCCATCAGTGACCGGGCCGGGGATAGTGCTGAAGCTTTCTTT
CAISDRAGDSAEAFF
>-|TRBV5-8|TRBD1|TRBJ1-1
TGTGCCAGCAGCTTGGGAGACAGGGTGAACACTGAAGCTTTCTTT
CASSLGDRVNTEAFF
>-|TRBV29-1|-|TRBJ2-1
TGCAGCGTGCTTGACAGATACAATGAGCAGTTCTTC
CSVLDRYNEQFF
>-|TRBV23-1|-|TRBJ1-1
TGCGCCAGCAGTCCCGAACCGGACACTGAAGCTTTCTTT
CASSPEPDTEAFF
>-|TRBV29-1|TRBD2|TRBJ2-1
TGCAGCGTTGAAGATCGGGCAGCGGGAGGCGAGCAGTTCTTC
CSVEDRAAGGEQFF
>few|TRBV6-6|-|TRBJ1-1
TGTGCCAGCAGTTACTTCATCACTGAAGCTTTCTTT
CASSYFITEAFF
>-|TRBV15|-|TRBJ2-4
TGTGCCACCAGCAGACCTCCGGGACGTACACCCAACATTCAGTACTTC
CATSRPPGRTPNIQYF
>-|TRBV2|TRBD2|TRBJ2-7
TGTGCCAGCAGGGAAGCGGGGGGATCCTACGAGCAGTACTTC
CASREAGGSYEQYF
>once|TRBV29-1|-|TRBJ1-3
TGCAGCGGCTGGGGGGAAGGAAACACCATATATTTT
CSGWGEGNTIYF
>-|TRBV30|-|TRBJ2-6
TGTGCCTGGAGTCCGACAGGTCGTAGCTCTGGGGCCAACGTCCTGACTTTC
CAWSPTGRSSGANVLTF
>once|TRBV2|-|TRBJ1-4
TGTGCCAGCAGTGAGCAGGGGTACAATGAAAAACTGTTTTTT
CASSEQGYNEKLFF
>-|TRBV10-1|-|TRBJ1-1
TGCGCCAGCAGGAAAGGTCCTGACAGGAACACTGAAGCTTTCTTT
CASRKGPDRNTEAFF
>-|TRBV5-5|-|TRBJ1-1
TGTGCCAGCAGCTTGGAACGCAAGACTGGAGCTTTCTTT
CASSLERKTGAFF
>-|TRBV5-1|TRBD1|TRBJ2-2
TGCGCCAGCAGCCCCGCCGGGACAGGGGGGGCCGGGGAGCTGTTTTTT
CASSPAGTGGAGELFF
>once|TRBV7-2|TRBD2|TRBJ2-5
TGTGCCAGCAGCTTAGTGGCGGGAGGGCCGGTCGAGACCCAGTACTTC
CASSLVAGGPVETQYF
>-|TRBV6-5|-|TRBJ1-2
TGTGCCAGCAGTCCTCATGGGCCGACCTATGGCTACACCTTC
CASSPHGPTYGYTF
>few|TRBV29-1|-|TRBJ2-7
TGCAGCGTTCATACGGGCTTGGATAGCTCCTACGAGCAGTACTTC
CSVHTGLDSSYEQYF
>once|TRBV7-2|-|TRBJ2-7
TGTGCCAGCAGCGGGGCCTACGAGCAGCACTTC
CASSGAYEQHF
>-|TRBV2|-|TRBJ2-7
TGTGCCAGCAGTCGCGGGACTCCCAACGAGCAGTACTTC
CASSRGTPNEQYF